Described below is a single TCR beta chain sequence and its context. Every PCR was spiked with synthetic TCR analog templates. Sequencing was performed with immunoSEQ multiplex PCR; in TCRdb, only in-frame clones are kept and a portion is missing. The data show approximately 90,000 clones, 84% seen once. Time point here: pretreatment peripheral blood. The patients' disease, urothelial carcinoma, was locally advanced or metastatic. Every patient provided from 1 to 8 samples, collected pretreatment and on-treatment. This sample is drawn from a study of PD-L1 blockade in urothelial cancer. Across the whole study: Blood analysis was done at 3 weeks (second dose) and 6 weeks after treatment began.

The sequence derives from a man in his sixties with urothelial cancer. The sequencing here drew on PBMCs, taken around atezolizumab (anti-PD-L1) treatment.

As DNA, the CDR3 is TGCGCCAGCAGCTTGGGGCAGGGGGGCTCTGGGGCCAACGTCCTGACTTTC. Translated, it gives CASSLGQGGSGANVLTF. This rearrangement joins TRBV5-1 to TRBJ2-6; possibly TRBD1 for D (7 bases). V lost 0 bases to trimming and J lost 0 bases, with 10 bases between them. The germline V gene has CDR1 SGHRS and CDR2 YFSETQ. This CDR3 region has 17 residues. The full variable domain, with the rest looked up from reference TRBV5-1 and TRBJ2-6, is KAGVTQTPRYLIKTRGQQVTLSCSPISGHRSVSWYQQTPGQGLQFLFEYFSETQRNKGNFPGRFSGRQFSNSRSEMNVSTLELGDSALYLCASSLGQGGSGANVLTFGAGSRLTVL.